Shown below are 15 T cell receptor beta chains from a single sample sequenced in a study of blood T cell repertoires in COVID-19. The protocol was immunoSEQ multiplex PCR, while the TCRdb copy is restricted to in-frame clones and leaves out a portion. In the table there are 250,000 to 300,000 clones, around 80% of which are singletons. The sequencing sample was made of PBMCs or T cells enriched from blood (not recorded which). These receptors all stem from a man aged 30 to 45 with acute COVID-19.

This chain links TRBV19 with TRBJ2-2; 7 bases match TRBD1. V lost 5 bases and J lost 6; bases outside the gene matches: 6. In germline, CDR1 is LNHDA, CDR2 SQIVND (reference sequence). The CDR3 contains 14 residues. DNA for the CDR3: TGTGCCAGTAGTCTCCGACAGGGCCCCGGGGAGCTGTTTTTT. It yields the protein CASSLRQGPGELFF.

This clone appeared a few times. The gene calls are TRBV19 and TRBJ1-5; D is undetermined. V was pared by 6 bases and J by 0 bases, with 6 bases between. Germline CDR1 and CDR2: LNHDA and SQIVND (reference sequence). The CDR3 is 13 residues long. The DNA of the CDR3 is TGTGCCAGTAGGGCTGGTAGCAATCAGCCCCAGCATTTT. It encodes CASRAGSNQPQHF. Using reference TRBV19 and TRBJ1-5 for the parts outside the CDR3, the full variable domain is DGGITQSPKYLFRKEGQNVTLSCEQNLNHDAMYWYRQDPGQGLRLIYYSQIVNDFQKGDIAEGYSVSREKKESFPLTVTSAQKNPTAFYLCASRAGSNQPQHFGDGTRLSIL.

CDR3 sequence: CASSFTSGRAGEQFF. The DNA for the CDR3 is TGTGCCAGCAGCTTCACTAGCGGGAGGGCCGGTGAGCAGTTCTTC. The chain carries TRBV7-2 and TRBJ2-1; TRBD2 aligns across 13 bases. The V gene's germline CDR1 is SGHTA and CDR2 FQGNSA. The CDR3 runs 15 residues. The V gene end was trimmed by 3 bases and the J gene end by 9 bases; junction bases not matched to a gene: 5.

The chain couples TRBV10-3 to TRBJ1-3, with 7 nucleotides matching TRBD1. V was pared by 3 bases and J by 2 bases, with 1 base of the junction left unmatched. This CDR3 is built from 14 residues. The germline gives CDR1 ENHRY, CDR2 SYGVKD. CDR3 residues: CAISDDRAGNTIYF. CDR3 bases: TGTGCCATCAGTGATGACAGGGCTGGAAACACCATATATTTT.

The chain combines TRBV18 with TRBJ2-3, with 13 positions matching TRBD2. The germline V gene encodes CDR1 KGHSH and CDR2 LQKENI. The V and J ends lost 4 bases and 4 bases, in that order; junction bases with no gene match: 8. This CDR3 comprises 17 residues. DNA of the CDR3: TGTGCCAGCTCACTCCCCGGACTAGCGGGAGTCGCAGATACGCAGTATTTT. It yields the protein CASSLPGLAGVADTQYF.

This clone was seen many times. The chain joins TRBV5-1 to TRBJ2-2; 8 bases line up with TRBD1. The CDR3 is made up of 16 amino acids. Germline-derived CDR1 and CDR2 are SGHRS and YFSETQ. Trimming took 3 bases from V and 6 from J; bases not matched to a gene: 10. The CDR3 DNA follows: TGCGCCAGCAGCTCGGCCAGACAGGGGAGGTCCGGGGAGCTGTTTTTT. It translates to CASSSARQGRSGELFF. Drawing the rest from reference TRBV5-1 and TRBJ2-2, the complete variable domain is KAGVTQTPRYLIKTRGQQVTLSCSPISGHRSVSWYQQTPGQGLQFLFEYFSETQRNKGNFPGRFSGRQFSNSRSEMNVSTLELGDSALYLCASSSARQGRSGELFFGEGSRLTVL.

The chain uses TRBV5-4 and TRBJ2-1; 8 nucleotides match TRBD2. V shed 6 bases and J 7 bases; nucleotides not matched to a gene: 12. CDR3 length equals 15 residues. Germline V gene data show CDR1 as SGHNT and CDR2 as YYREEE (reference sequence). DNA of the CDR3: TGTGCCAGCACCTCGAGCGGGGGACTTCGGAATGAGCAGTTCTTC. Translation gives CASTSSGGLRNEQFF.

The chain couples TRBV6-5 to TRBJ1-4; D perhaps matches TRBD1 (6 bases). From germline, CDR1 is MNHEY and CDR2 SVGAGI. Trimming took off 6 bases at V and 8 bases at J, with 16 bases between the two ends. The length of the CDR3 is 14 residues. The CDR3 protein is CASRNRVGTEKLFF. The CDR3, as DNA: TGTGCCAGCAGAAACAGGGTTGGTACAGAAAAACTGTTTTTT.

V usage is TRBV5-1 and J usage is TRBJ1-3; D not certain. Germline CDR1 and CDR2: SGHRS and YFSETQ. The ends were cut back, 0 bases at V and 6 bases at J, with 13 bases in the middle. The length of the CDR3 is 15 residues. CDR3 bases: TGCGCCAGCAGCTTGGCTCCGAAGCTTTTAAACACCATATATTTT. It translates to CASSLAPKLLNTIYF.

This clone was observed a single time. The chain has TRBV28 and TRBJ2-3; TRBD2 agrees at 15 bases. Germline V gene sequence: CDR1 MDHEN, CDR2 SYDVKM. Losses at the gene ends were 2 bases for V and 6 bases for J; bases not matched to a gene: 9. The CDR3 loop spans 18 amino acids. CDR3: CASSLPRTSGGAGDTQYF. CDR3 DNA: TGTGCCAGCAGTTTACCTCGGACTAGCGGGGGGGCCGGGGATACGCAGTATTTT.

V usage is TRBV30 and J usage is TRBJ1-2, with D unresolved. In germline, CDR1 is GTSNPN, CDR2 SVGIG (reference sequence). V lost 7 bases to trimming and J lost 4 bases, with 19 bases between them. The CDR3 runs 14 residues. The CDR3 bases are TGTGCCTTCGATGGTGGACTACTCGGCTATGGCTACACCTTC. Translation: CAFDGGLLGYGYTF.

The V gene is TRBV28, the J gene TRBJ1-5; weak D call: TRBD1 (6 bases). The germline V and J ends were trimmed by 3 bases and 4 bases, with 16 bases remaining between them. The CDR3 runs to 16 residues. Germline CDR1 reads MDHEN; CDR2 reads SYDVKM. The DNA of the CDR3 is TGTGCCAGCAGTTTCTACCGGGGGGCGCTGAATCAGCCCCAGCATTTT. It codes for CASSFYRGALNQPQHF.

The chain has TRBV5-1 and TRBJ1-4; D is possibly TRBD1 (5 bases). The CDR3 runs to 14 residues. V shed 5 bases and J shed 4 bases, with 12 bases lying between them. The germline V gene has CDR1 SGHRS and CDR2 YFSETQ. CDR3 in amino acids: CASSTQAINEKLFF. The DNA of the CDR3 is TGCGCCAGCAGTACACAGGCGATTAATGAAAAACTGTTTTTT.

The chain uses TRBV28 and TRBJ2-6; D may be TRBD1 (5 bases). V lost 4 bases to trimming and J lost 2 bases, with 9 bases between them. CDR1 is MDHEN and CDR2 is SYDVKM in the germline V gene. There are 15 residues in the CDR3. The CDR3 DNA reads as TGTGCCAGCAGTTCCGCAGGGACTGGGGCCAACGTCCTGACTTTC. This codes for CASSSAGTGANVLTF.

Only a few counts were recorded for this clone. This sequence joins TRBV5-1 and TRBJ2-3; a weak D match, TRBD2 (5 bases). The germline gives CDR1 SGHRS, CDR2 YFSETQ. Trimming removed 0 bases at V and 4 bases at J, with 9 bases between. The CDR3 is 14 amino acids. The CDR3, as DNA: TGCGCCAGCAGCTTGGGAGACTACTCAGATACGCAGTATTTT. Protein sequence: CASSLGDYSDTQYF.